This TCR beta chain was recovered during a study of blood T cell repertoires in COVID-19. The ends were cut back, 0 bases at V and 9 bases at J, with 6 bases in the middle. In germline, CDR1 is SGHTA, CDR2 FQGNSA. CDR3 length equals 13 residues. The protocol was immunoSEQ multiplex PCR, while the TCRdb copy is restricted to in-frame clones and leaves out a portion. Among around 240,000 clones listed, 86% were seen once. The chain combines TRBV7-2 with TRBJ1-6; D call uncertain. The specimen was PBMCs or T cells enriched from blood (not recorded which). This receptor was obtained from a woman between 50 and 59 years old who had recovered from COVID-19. Here the CDR3 DNA reads TGTGCCAGCAGCTTAGCCCCCCGTTCACCCCTCCACTTT. It translates to CASSLAPRSPLHF.